Listed below are T cell receptor beta chains from one sample, sequenced in a study of vaccination and CD4 T cells after COVID-19. Their cognate antigens are unknown. From the PCR reads, TCRdb called clonotypes with MiXCR, one entry per CDR3 protein. The sample includes fewer than 15,000 distinct CDR3 sequences, 20% to 25% of them seen just once. Specimen: CD4+ T cells from blood, cultured in vitro, collected before SARS-CoV-2 vaccination. All receptors come from a human donor who received a COVID-19 vaccine. Both conserved end residues are part of each CDR3. The D gene is left open where the match is weak. Clone sizes are given selectively: once, few, many, or a class where the clone is expanded.

TRBV10-3	medium-sized	-	TRBJ1-1	TGTGCCATCAGTGAGTCGGGCAGGAACACTGAAGCTTTCTTT	CAISESGRNTEAFF
TRBV7-9	-	-	TRBJ1-1	TGTGCCAGCAGCTTAACTCCAAACACTGAAGCTTTCTTT	CASSLTPNTEAFF
TRBV12-3/TRBV12-4	-	-	TRBJ1-5	TGTGCCAGCAGTTTATGGGTTAGCAATCAGCCCCAGCATTTT	CASSLWVSNQPQHF
TRBV20-1	-	-	TRBJ1-1	TGCAGTGCTAGACCTCCGGCAGGGAGGAACACTGAAGCTTTCTTT	CSARPPAGRNTEAFF
TRBV20-1	-	-	TRBJ1-5	TGCAGTGCTAGACCCGGGTTGGAGCTTGGGAACAATCAGCCCCAGCATTTT	CSARPGLELGNNQPQHF
TRBV29-1	few	-	TRBJ1-3	TGCAGCGTTGCCTATGGAAACACCATATATTTT	CSVAYGNTIYF
TRBV7-9	few	TRBD1	TRBJ1-5	TGTGCCAGCAGCTTAACAGGGGGCGGTCAGCCCCAGCATTTT	CASSLTGGGQPQHF
TRBV7-9	few	TRBD1	TRBJ2-5	TGTGCCAGCAGCCTAACAGGGGGCGGCCAAGAGACCCAGTACTTC	CASSLTGGGQETQYF
TRBV12-3/TRBV12-4	-	-	TRBJ2-6	TGTGCCAGCAGTACTGGGGCCAACGTCCTGACTTTC	CASSTGANVLTF
TRBV29-1	-	-	TRBJ1-5	TGCAGCGTTGTAGTTGGGGATAGCAATCAGCCCCAGCATTTT	CSVVVGDSNQPQHF
TRBV20-1	few	-	TRBJ2-2	TGCAGTGCGAAGAACTTTCCCGGGACTCGGAACACCGGGGAGCTGTTTTTT	CSAKNFPGTRNTGELFF
TRBV3-1	-	-	TRBJ2-2	TGTGCCAGCAGCCAAGGGGGCTACGGGGAGCTGTTTTTT	CASSQGGYGELFF
TRBV6-1	-	-	TRBJ1-2	TGTGCCAGCAGTGAAGCGGGCGGGGACACCTTTGGCTACACCTTC	CASSEAGGDTFGYTF
TRBV7-9	-	-	TRBJ1-6	TGTGCCAGCAGCTCCCCGGGGGCGCTTAATTCACCCCTCCACTTT	CASSSPGALNSPLHF
TRBV15	medium-sized	-	TRBJ2-3	TGTGCCACCGCTCGGGGCAGCACAGATACGCAGTATTTT	CATARGSTDTQYF
TRBV20-1	few	-	TRBJ1-1	TGCAGTGCTAGAATCGGGGTACGTGAAGCTTTCTTT	CSARIGVREAFF
TRBV20-1	-	TRBD2	TRBJ2-1	TGCAGTGCTAGAGGCCTCTTTCTAGCGGGGGTCCCCTCCTACAATGAGCAGTTCTTC	CSARGLFLAGVPSYNEQFF
TRBV9	-	-	TRBJ2-5	TGTGCCAGCAGCGTAGGGCCTAGCCGAGAGACCCAGTACTTC	CASSVGPSRETQYF
TRBV6-1	-	-	TRBJ2-3	TGTGCCAGCAGCCCCGGACTCACAGTTACGCAGTATTTT	CASSPGLTVTQYF
TRBV6-1	few	TRBD1	TRBJ1-4	TGTGCCAGCAGCCGATTCACAGGGGTTGAAAAACTGTTTTTT	CASSRFTGVEKLFF
TRBV14	-	-	TRBJ2-3	TGTGCCAGCAGCCAGGGTACGGGACTGAGAGCAGATACGCAGTATTTT	CASSQGTGLRADTQYF
TRBV7-2	-	-	TRBJ2-7	TGTGCCAGCAGCTTAGGGCCGCGCTACGAGCAGTACTTC	CASSLGPRYEQYF
TRBV12-3/TRBV12-4	-	TRBD1	TRBJ2-7	TGTGCCAGCGGCGCGGGACAGGGGTCCTACGAGCAGTACTTC	CASGAGQGSYEQYF
TRBV6-1	medium-sized	TRBD1	TRBJ1-2	TGTGCCAGCACCAAGGGACAGATCTATGGCTACACCTTC	CASTKGQIYGYTF
TRBV19	-	TRBD2	TRBJ2-1	TGTGCCAGTAGTATAGATGCCGGGACTAGCGGTATTAATGAGCAGTTCTTC	CASSIDAGTSGINEQFF
TRBV5-4	few	TRBD2	TRBJ2-5	TGTGCCAGCAGCTTTGTGCGGGAGGCAGAGACCCAGTACTTC	CASSFVREAETQYF
TRBV10-1	few	-	TRBJ1-2	TGCGCCAGCAGTGAAGAGGCTAACTATGGCTACACCTTC	CASSEEANYGYTF
TRBV7-9	-	-	TRBJ2-1	TGTGCCAGCACCCTAAGCTCTAGCACAGATGAGCAGTTCTTC	CASTLSSSTDEQFF
TRBV5-4	-	TRBD1	TRBJ2-7	TGTGCCAGCAGCTTAGGGACAGGGGACGGCGAGCAGTACTTC	CASSLGTGDGEQYF
TRBV4-2	-	-	TRBJ1-2	TGTGCCGAAGGGGGAGGAGCGCGATCTGACTATGGCTACACCTTC	CAEGGGARSDYGYTF
TRBV7-6	few	-	TRBJ2-1	TGTGCCAGCAGCCTAACGGGGTATGTGTACGGTCAGCAGTTCTTC	CASSLTGYVYGQQFF
TRBV6-1	few	-	TRBJ2-2	TGTGCCAGCACCCCCGCGGGCATGGACACCGGGGAGCTGTTTTTT	CASTPAGMDTGELFF
TRBV6-5	few	-	TRBJ2-4	TGTGCCAGCAGTTACTCCCGTCGCGGCCAAGCCAAAAACATTCAGTACTTC	CASSYSRRGQAKNIQYF
TRBV7-8	medium-sized	-	TRBJ1-5	TGTGCCAGCAGCTTAGGCCAGAATCAGCCCCAGCATTTT	CASSLGQNQPQHF
TRBV5-1	-	TRBD2	TRBJ2-5	TGCGCCAGCAGCCCGGGACTAGCGGTCCAAGAGACCCAGTACTTC	CASSPGLAVQETQYF
TRBV12-3/TRBV12-4	-	-	TRBJ1-2	TGTGCCAGCAGTTTAGCGGGGTTCTATGGCTACACCTTC	CASSLAGFYGYTF
TRBV5-1	few	-	TRBJ2-1	TGCGCCAGCAGCTTGGTAGGGGATCAGCAGTTCTTC	CASSLVGDQQFF
TRBV5-1	-	TRBD2	TRBJ2-5	TGCGCCAGCAGCTCGGGGGGGCTCCAAGAGACCCAGTACTTC	CASSSGGLQETQYF
TRBV18	-	-	TRBJ1-2	TGTGCCAGCTCACCGTCCCAGCCACCGAGGGGTCGAGGCTACACCTTC	CASSPSQPPRGRGYTF
TRBV6-1	-	-	TRBJ1-5	TGTGCCACCTCCCGGGGGGATCAGCCCCAGCATTTT	CATSRGDQPQHF
TRBV5-6	few	TRBD2	TRBJ2-3	TGTGCCAGCAGCTTGAGTAGCGGGGGCACAGATACGCAGTATTTT	CASSLSSGGTDTQYF
TRBV19	few	TRBD1	TRBJ1-6	TGTGCCAGTAGTGAAGGACAGGGTAATTCACCCCTCCACTTT	CASSEGQGNSPLHF
TRBV10-3	-	-	TRBJ1-2	TGTGCCATCAGAGGGTCTTCCGCTAACTATGGCTACACCTTC	CAIRGSSANYGYTF
TRBV6-2/TRBV6-3	-	-	TRBJ1-5	TGTGCCAGCAGTTACTCGGGTAGCAATCAGCCCCAGCATTTT	CASSYSGSNQPQHF
TRBV15	few	TRBD1	TRBJ2-7	TGTGCCACCAGCGAGCGACAGGGTGGCTACGAGCAGTACTTC	CATSERQGGYEQYF
TRBV12-3/TRBV12-4	once	-	TRBJ2-1	TGTGCCAGCAGTTTCTACCACGGGACATCTTACAATGAGCAGTTCTTC	CASSFYHGTSYNEQFF
TRBV7-2	-	TRBD2	TRBJ2-2	TGTGCCAGCAGCTTAAGAGCGGGGGGGTATACCGGGGAGCTGTTTTTT	CASSLRAGGYTGELFF
TRBV20-1	-	TRBD1	TRBJ1-2	TGCAGTGCTAGAGCGCGGACAGGACTTAACTATGGCTACACCTTC	CSARARTGLNYGYTF
TRBV2	-	-	TRBJ1-4	TGTGCCAGCAGAGCTGTTCCTAATGAAAAACTGTTTTTT	CASRAVPNEKLFF
TRBV6-1	-	-	TRBJ1-5	TGTGCCAGCAGTGAAATTCCAGGGATAGGCAATCAGCCCCAGCATTTT	CASSEIPGIGNQPQHF
TRBV7-8	few	TRBD1	TRBJ2-7	TGTGCCAGCAGCTTCCCGGGACAGGCCAGCTCCTACGAGCAGTACTTC	CASSFPGQASSYEQYF
TRBV6-1	few	-	TRBJ2-3	TGTGCCAGCAGTGTACTCACGCCCATGACAGATACGCAGTATTTT	CASSVLTPMTDTQYF
TRBV18	few	-	TRBJ2-6	TGTGCCAGCTCACCAGAATATCCTGGGGCCAACGTCCTGACTTTC	CASSPEYPGANVLTF
TRBV12-3/TRBV12-4	few	TRBD1	TRBJ1-4	TGTGCCAGCAGCCCCGGGACAGGGGGCGGCGGGGAAAAACTGTTTTTT	CASSPGTGGGGEKLFF
TRBV12-3/TRBV12-4	-	TRBD1	TRBJ1-1	TGTGCCAGCAGCCCCAGGGGGTGGGTGAACACTGAAGCTTTCTTT	CASSPRGWVNTEAFF
TRBV5-1	-	TRBD2	TRBJ2-7	TGCGCCAGCAGCTTGGCTAGCGGGGGGGCTCACGAGCAGTACTTC	CASSLASGGAHEQYF
TRBV27	medium-sized	-	TRBJ1-6	TGTGCCAGCAGTTGGCAGAGCTCCTATAATTCACCCCTCCACTTT	CASSWQSSYNSPLHF
TRBV12-3/TRBV12-4	-	TRBD1	TRBJ1-4	TGTGCCAGCAGCCCAAGTATGACAGGGTCGGAAAAACTGTTTTTT	CASSPSMTGSEKLFF
TRBV21-1	-	-	TRBJ1-5	TGTGCCAGCAGCAAAGAAAGGGACCTGGGAGAGTATAGCAATCAGCCCCAGCATTTT	CASSKERDLGEYSNQPQHF
TRBV28	-	-	TRBJ1-2	TGCGCCAGCAGTCCTAACATCAGACGGACAGCTAACTATGGCTACACCTTC	CASSPNIRRTANYGYTF